This T cell receptor beta chain was retrieved from a study of radiotherapy plus CTLA-4 blockade in lung cancer. In the study overall: Objective responses occurred in around 20% of patients; around 30% had disease control. General study points: Radiotherapy with ipilimumab was followed by blood expansion of tumor-derived clones. Early shifts in blood T cell clones, with interferon-beta, reportedly predicted response best.

As for this clone: The target antigen is unknown.

Some clones are missing from TCRdb's copy, which holds only in-frame ones; the method was immunoSEQ multiplex PCR. The data show tens of thousands of clones, 70% to 80% seen once. Germline assignment: CDR1 SGDLS and CDR2 YYNGEE. The CDR3 covers 15 residues. After removal of 0 bases from V and 4 bases from J, the junction contained 1 base not matched to a gene. Focal radiation with ipilimumab CTLA-4 blockade was given to patients with chemo-refractory metastatic non-small-cell lung cancer. The input for sequencing was peripheral blood, taken from a patient treated with radiotherapy plus ipilimumab. The J gene is TRBJ2-3, the V gene TRBV9, with 11 bases aligning to TRBD2. This receptor was taken from a human donor with non-small cell lung cancer whose response to radiotherapy plus ipilimumab could not be evaluated. CDR3 DNA: TGTGCCAGCAGCGTAGGTAGCGGGGGGGCAGATACGCAGTATTTT. Residues: CASSVGSGGADTQYF.